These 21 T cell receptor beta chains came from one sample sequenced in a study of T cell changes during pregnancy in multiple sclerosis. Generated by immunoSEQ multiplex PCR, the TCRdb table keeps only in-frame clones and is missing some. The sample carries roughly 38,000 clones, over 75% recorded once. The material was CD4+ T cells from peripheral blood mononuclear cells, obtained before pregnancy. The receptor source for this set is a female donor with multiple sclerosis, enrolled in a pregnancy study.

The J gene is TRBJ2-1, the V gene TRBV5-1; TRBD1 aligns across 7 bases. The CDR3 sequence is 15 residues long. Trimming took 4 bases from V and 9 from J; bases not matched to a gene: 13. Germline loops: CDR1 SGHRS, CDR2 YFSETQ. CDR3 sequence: CASSTGGAPGGEQFF. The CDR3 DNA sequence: TGCGCCAGCAGCACCGGTGGGGCTCCAGGGGGTGAGCAGTTCTTC.

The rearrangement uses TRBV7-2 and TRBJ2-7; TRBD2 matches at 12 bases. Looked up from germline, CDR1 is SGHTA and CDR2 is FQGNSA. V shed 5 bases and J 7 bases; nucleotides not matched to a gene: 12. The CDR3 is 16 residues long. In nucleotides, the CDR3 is TGTGCCAGCAGCCCCACCAACTTTGGGACTAGCGGGGAGCAGTACTTC. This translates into CASSPTNFGTSGEQYF.

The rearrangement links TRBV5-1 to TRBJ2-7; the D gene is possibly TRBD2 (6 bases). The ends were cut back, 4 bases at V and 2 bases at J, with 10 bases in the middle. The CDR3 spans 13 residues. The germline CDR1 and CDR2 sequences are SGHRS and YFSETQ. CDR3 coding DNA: TGCGCCAGCAGCACGGGGGTAGCCTACGAGCAGTACTTC. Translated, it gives CASSTGVAYEQYF.

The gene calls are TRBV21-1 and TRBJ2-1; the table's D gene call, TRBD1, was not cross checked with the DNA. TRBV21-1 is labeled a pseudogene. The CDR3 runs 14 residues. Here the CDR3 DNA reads TGTGCCAGCAGCAAAAGAAACAGGGGAAATGAGCAGTTCTTC. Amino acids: CASSKRNRGNEQFF.

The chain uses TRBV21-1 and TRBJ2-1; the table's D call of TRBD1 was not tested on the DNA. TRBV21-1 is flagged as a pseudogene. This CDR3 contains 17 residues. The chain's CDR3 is CASSKESSGTGANEQFF. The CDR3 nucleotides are TGTGCCAGCAGCAAAGAAAGTTCGGGGACAGGGGCCAATGAGCAGTTCTTC.

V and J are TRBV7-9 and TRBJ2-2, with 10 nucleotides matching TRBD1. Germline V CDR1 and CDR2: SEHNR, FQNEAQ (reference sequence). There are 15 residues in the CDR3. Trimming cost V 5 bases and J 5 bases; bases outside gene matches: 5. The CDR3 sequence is CASSLWTGGTGELFF. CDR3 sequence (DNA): TGTGCCAGCAGCCTGTGGACAGGGGGGACCGGGGAGCTGTTTTTT. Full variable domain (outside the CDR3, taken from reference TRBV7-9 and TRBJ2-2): DTGVSQNPRHKITKRGQNVTFRCDPISEHNRLYWYRQTLGQGPEFLTYFQNEAQLEKSRLLSDRFSAERPKGSFSTLEIQRTEQGDSAMYLCASSLWTGGTGELFFGEGSRLTVL.

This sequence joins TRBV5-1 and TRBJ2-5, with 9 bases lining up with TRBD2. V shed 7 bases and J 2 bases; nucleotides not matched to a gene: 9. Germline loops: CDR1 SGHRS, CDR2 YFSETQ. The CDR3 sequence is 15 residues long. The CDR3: CASGSSGGSQETQYF. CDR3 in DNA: TGCGCCAGCGGGAGTAGCGGGGGTTCTCAAGAGACCCAGTACTTC.

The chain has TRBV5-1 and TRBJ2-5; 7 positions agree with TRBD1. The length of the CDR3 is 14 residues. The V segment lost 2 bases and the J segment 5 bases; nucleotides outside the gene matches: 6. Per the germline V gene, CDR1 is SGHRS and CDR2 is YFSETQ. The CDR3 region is CASSLQGSSETQYF. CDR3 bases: TGCGCCAGCAGCTTACAGGGGTCGAGTGAGACCCAGTACTTC.

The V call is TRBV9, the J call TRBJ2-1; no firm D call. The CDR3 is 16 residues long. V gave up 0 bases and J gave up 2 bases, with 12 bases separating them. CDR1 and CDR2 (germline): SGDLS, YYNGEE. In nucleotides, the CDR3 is TGTGCCAGCAGCGTAGGTAGTAACGAAGCCTACAATGAGCAGTTCTTC. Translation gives CASSVGSNEAYNEQFF.

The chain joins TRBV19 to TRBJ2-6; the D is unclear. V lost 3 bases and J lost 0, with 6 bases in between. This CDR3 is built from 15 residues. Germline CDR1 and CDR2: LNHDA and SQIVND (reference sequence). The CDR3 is CASSIRNSGANVLTF. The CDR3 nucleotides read TGTGCCAGTAGTATCCGTAACTCTGGGGCCAACGTCCTGACTTTC.

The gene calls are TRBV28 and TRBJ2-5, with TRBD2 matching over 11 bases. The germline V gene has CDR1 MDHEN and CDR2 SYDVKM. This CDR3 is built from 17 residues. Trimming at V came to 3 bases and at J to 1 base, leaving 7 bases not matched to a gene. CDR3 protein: CASSLGRGTSGQETQYF. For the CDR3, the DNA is TGTGCCAGCAGTTTGGGGCGCGGGACTAGCGGCCAAGAGACCCAGTACTTC.

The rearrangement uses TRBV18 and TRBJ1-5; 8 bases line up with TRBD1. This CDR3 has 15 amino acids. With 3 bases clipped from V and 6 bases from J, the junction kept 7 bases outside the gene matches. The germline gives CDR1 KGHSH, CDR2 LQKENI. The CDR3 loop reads CASSPPGTGGQPQHF. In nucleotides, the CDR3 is TGTGCCAGCTCACCCCCCGGAACAGGGGGTCAGCCCCAGCATTTT.

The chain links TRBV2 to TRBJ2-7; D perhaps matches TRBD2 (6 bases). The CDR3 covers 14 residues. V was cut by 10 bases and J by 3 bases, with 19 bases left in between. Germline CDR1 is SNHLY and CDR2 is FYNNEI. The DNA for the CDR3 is TGTGCCACAACCGCGGGGCTAGCTGGCTACGAGCAGTACTTC. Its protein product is CATTAGLAGYEQYF.

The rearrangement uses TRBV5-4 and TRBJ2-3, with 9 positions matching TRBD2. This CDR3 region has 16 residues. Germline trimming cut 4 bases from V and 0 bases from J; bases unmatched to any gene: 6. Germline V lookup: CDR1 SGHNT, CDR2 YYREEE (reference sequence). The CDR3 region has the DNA TGTGCCAGCAGCCTGACTAGCGGCCTAAGCACAGATACGCAGTATTTT. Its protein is CASSLTSGLSTDTQYF.

The CDR3 DNA reads TGTGCCAGCAGCCAGACTAGCTACGAGCAGTACTTC. Protein product: CASSQTSYEQYF. V gene TRBV7-2 combines with J gene TRBJ2-7; tentative D call: TRBD2 (6 bases). The V and J ends lost 5 bases and 3 bases respectively, with 8 bases between them. Germline V gene lookup returns CDR1 SGHTA and CDR2 FQGNSA. The CDR3 length is 12 residues.

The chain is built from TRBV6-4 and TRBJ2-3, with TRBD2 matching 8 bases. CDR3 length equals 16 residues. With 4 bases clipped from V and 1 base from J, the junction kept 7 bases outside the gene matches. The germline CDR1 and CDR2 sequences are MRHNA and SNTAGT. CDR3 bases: TGTGCCAGCAGTGTTCGAGCGGGAGCAGGCACAGATACGCAGTATTTT. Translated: CASSVRAGAGTDTQYF.

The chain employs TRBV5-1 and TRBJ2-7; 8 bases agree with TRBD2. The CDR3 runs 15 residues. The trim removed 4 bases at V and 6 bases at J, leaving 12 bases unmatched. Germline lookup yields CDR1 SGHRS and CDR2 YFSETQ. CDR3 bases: TGCGCCAGCAGCACTTCCCTTCCGGGAGGGTTCGAGCAGTACTTC. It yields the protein CASSTSLPGGFEQYF.

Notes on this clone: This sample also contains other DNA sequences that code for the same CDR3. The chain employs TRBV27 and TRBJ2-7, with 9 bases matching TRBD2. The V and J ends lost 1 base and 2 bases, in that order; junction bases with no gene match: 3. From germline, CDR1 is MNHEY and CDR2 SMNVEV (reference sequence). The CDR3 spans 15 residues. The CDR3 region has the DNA TGTGCCAGCAGTTTATTGGCGGGAGGGCCCTACGAGCAGTACTTC. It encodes CASSLLAGGPYEQYF.

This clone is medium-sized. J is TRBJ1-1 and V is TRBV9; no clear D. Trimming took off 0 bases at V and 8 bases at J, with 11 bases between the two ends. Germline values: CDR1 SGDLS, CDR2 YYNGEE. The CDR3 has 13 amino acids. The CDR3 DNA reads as TGTGCCAGCAGCGTAGGTGTCGGCAGGGAAGCTTTCTTT. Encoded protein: CASSVGVGREAFF.

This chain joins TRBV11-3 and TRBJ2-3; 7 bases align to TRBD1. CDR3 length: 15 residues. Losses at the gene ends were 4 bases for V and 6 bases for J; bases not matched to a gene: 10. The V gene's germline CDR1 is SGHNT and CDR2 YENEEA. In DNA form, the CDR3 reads TGTGCCAGCAGCTCGGGAACAGGGGCTTTGGATACGCAGTATTTT. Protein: CASSSGTGALDTQYF.

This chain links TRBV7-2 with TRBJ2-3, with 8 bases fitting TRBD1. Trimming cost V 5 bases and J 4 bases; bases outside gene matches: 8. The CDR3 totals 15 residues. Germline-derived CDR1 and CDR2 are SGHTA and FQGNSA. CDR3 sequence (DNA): TGTGCCAGCAGCGCGGAACGACAGGGGTCAGATACGCAGTATTTT. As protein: CASSAERQGSDTQYF.